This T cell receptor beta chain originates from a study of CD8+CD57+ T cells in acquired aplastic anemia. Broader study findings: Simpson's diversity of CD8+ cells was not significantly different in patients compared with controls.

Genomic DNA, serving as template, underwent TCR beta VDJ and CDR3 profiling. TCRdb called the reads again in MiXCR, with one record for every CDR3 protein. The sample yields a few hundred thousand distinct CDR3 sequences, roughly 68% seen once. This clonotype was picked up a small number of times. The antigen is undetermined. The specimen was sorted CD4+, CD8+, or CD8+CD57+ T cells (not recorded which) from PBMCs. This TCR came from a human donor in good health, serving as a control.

Here the CDR3 reads CASLAQGAYEQYF. The DNA for the CDR3 is TGTGCCAGCTTGGCACAGGGGGCCTACGAGCAGTACTTC. V is TRBV11-2 and J is TRBJ2-7; 8 nucleotides agree with TRBD1. Germline lookup yields CDR1 SGHAT and CDR2 FQNNGV. The CDR3 consists of 13 residues. After removal of 8 bases from V and 2 bases from J, the junction contained 5 bases not matched to a gene. Filled out from reference TRBV11-2 and TRBJ2-7, the complete variable domain reads EAGVAQSPRYKIIEKRQSVAFWCNPISGHATLYWYQQILGQGPKLLIQFQNNGVVDDSQLPKDRFSAERLKGVDSTLKIQPAKLEDSAVYLCASLAQGAYEQYFGPGTRLTVT.